The present entry profiles one TCR beta chain with its context. Its matching antigen is unknown. This sample was taken from a study of metastatic and nonmetastatic thyroid tumors. Study-level information: From malignant and benign thyroid patients, repertoires in blood and in tumor or nodule tissue were compared.

Findings and limits, study-wide: As reported, TCR beta diversity in blood and tumor was significantly higher in malignant thyroid tumors than in benign nodules.

Patients were all untreated before their thyroid surgery. In the original analysis: Across clinicopathological groups, CDR3 differences served as the basis for building a distant-metastasis classifier for papillary thyroid cancer. TCRdb re-analyzed the PCR reads using MiXCR. In this record, the V and J calls reflect TCRdb's handling and not the investigators' own analysis. The table includes around 22,000 clones, approximately 23% detected once. This CDR3 contains 14 residues. Trimming pared 3 bases from V and 1 base from J, leaving 9 bases between. The specimen sequenced was tumor tissue. The chain combines TRBV12-3 or TRBV12-4 with TRBJ2-5; weak D call: TRBD2 (6 bases). The TCR sequence derives from a female donor with papillary thyroid cancer or a benign thyroid nodule (not recorded which). Some clones in this sample may be carry-over from other donors' samples. In DNA form, the CDR3 reads TGTGCCAGCAGTTTGGAGCGGGTCCAAGAGACCCAGTACTTC. Translating gives CASSLERVQETQYF.